One sample yielded the 7 T cell receptor beta chains listed below, sequenced in a study of T cells in Graves' hyperthyroidism and ophthalmopathy (dated by TCRdb to the late 2010s). Library method: multiplex PCR. Data came from an Illumina HiSeq 2000. The TCR beta CDR3 regions were amplified from RNA transcripts. For the first round of RT-PCR on the TCR CDR3, the HTBI primer set was used together with the Qiagen OneStep RT-PCR kit. TCRdb trimmed the raw reads at Q25, called clones with MiXCR and kept productive beta chains. Rows merge per CDR3 protein into single entries with the most common DNA and genes. For this sample the table gives about 400,000 distinct CDR3 sequences, of which roughly 15% were detected only once. The top ten hold around 19% of the sample. Material: blood. These receptors were taken from a woman aged 25-40 years with Graves' ophthalmopathy.

Ten or more counts support this clonotype. The chain links TRBV7-6 to TRBJ1-1, with TRBD1 identical over 7 bases. V dropped 5 bases and J dropped 0; count of bases not matched to a gene: 9. The CDR3 spans 16 residues. Per germline, CDR1 SGHVS and CDR2 FNYEAQ. The CDR3 region is CASSIRDSPMNTEAFF. CDR3 in DNA: TGTGCCAGCAGCATTAGGGACAGCCCGATGAACACTGAAGCTTTCTTT.

The chain combines TRBV20-1 with TRBJ1-5, with D uncertain. V shed 4 bases and J shed 6 bases, with 10 bases lying between them. In germline, CDR1 is DFQATT, CDR2 SNEGSKA (reference sequence). The CDR3 is 12 residues long. The CDR3 region is CSATAAVQPQHF. As DNA, the CDR3 is TGCAGTGCTACAGCCGCCGTTCAGCCCCAGCATTTT.

This clonotype was found many times. The gene calls are TRBV10-1 and TRBJ2-5, with 7 bases aligning to TRBD1. The CDR3 has 15 residues. Germline trimming cut 2 bases from V and 5 bases from J; bases unmatched to any gene: 8. Per germline, CDR1 WNHNN and CDR2 SYGVQD (reference sequence). CDR3: CASSEIRGGLETQYF. In DNA form, the CDR3 reads TGCGCCAGCAGTGAGATTAGAGGGGGCTTGGAGACCCAGTACTTC.

Comments on this clonotype: A read error is possible here, since a much larger clone lies one base away. V gene TRBV7-9 combines with J gene TRBJ2-2, with a tentative D call TRBD2 (5 bases). V was clipped by 5 bases and J by 4 bases, with 17 bases between them. Germline values: CDR1 SEHNR, CDR2 FQNEAQ (reference sequence). The CDR3 has 16 amino acids. This CDR3 reads CASSRSRARATGELFF. CDR3 bases: TGTGCCAGCAGCCGGAGTCGGGCGAGGGCCACCGGGGAGCTGTTTTTT.

This clonotype came up many times. Here the CDR3 DNA reads TGTGCCACCAGTGAGTTCACAGGGTATGGCTACACCTTC. Its translation: CATSEFTGYGYTF. The chain couples TRBV24-1 to TRBJ1-2; TRBD1 is a possible D gene (6 bases). There are 13 residues in the CDR3. The germline V gene encodes CDR1 KGHDR and CDR2 SFDVKD. V shed 4 bases and J shed 5 bases, with 10 bases lying between them.

This clonotype was seen repeatedly, ten times or more. This sequence joins TRBV19 and TRBJ1-4, with D tentatively TRBD1 (6 bases). CDR3 length: 14 residues. Germline assignment: CDR1 LNHDA and CDR2 SQIVND (reference sequence). Trimming removed 9 bases at V and 5 bases at J, with 16 bases between. CDR3 residues: CASRRGQLNEKLFF. As DNA, the CDR3 is TGTGCCAGCCGAAGAGGACAGTTAAATGAAAAACTGTTTTTT.

V is TRBV7-3 and J is TRBJ2-2; a weak D match, TRBD1 (6 bases). In germline, CDR1 is SGHTA, CDR2 FQGTGA. CDR3 length: 14 amino acids. Trimming cost V 6 bases and J 4 bases, with 12 bases left between them. CDR3 DNA: TGTGCCAGCAGGGTAACAGGGACCACCGGGGAGCTGTTTTTT. This codes for CASRVTGTTGELFF.